Sequencing of this TCR beta chain was carried out in a study of read filtering for tumor transcriptome and immune sequencing (dated by TCRdb to the early 2020s). Broadly, across the study: Of the patients in the cohort, some 18 were male and roughly 15 were female, and their mean age was around 66 years, with a range of about 45 to 85. Under revised international staging, 8 or 9 patients fell into R-ISS I, more than 15 into R-ISS II and over five into R-ISS III. After DNase treatment, whole-transcriptome libraries were prepared with the TruSeq RNA Access Library Prep Kit. Per sample, about 3.5 to 11 million TCR-region mapped reads were obtained with IR-seq, compared with only 85 to 1273 with RNA-seq. Using the same bone marrow samples, the study compared TCR repertoires obtained by targeted immune repertoire sequencing with those obtained by bulk whole-transcriptome sequencing. One main goal was a read-filtering strategy for immune repertoire data, in particular deciding whether clonotypes backed by only one read should be removed.

This clonotype was seen many times. The antigen it recognizes is unknown. No base-level quality is on record; no much larger clone is a single base apart. The CDR3 numbers 15 residues from cysteine through phenylalanine. The entry retains the CDR3 DNA only, 45 bases that are in frame from base 1. Reading the germline V gene gives CDR1 MNHNS and CDR2 SASEGT. Trimming takes 6 bases off V and 7 bases off J; junction bases not matched to a gene: 10. TCR libraries were built from approximately 400 ng RNA with the Immunoverse kit, using molecular barcoded adaptors covering alpha/delta and beta/gamma chains. The same RNA used for transcriptome sequencing was used for TCR library preparation. TCR libraries were sequenced on an Illumina HiSeq 4000 with 2 x 150 cycles. Regarding the original processing steps: With MiXCR, TCR reads were aligned to human V, D, J and C references and assembled into CDR3 clonotypes, with quality filtering and error correction included. The tcR package in R was used to analyze clonotype counts and gene usage diversity. For inspection of raw mapping reads, RNA-seq reads were mapped by STAR aligner version 2.5.3a onto GRCh37 of the human genome. To test how sequencing depth affects detected clonotypes, IR-seq fastq files were randomly downsampled with Seqtk 1.3. TCRdb reworked the public reads: Q25 trimming with fastp, MiXCR clone assembly, productive beta chains retained. CDR3 protein duplicates are merged, each entry listing the most common genes and DNA. The V and J calls, along with clone size, are taken from TCRdb and not from the paper's own processing. In all, the sample holds about 47,000 distinct CDR3 sequences, and less than 15% of those were seen once. The ten largest make up about 15% of the sample.

Every patient had bone marrow sampled at the time of active disease. Ficoll-Hypaque density gradient centrifugation was used to isolate the bone marrow mononuclear cells. Myeloma plasma cells were removed and CD138-negative cells were collected by negative selection after labeling with CD138 magnetic microbeads on a MACS separator. Purity of the isolated cells was checked by flow cytometry on an Attune NxT using CD138 antibodies. Total RNA was extracted using TRIzol reagent and was quantified on a NanoDrop spectrophotometer. For each patient, the CD138-negative bone marrow sample underwent paired RNA-seq and IR-seq. Summary of the overall study and its limitations: Compared with RNA-seq, IR-seq captured clonotypes at much greater depth and more reliably, and a smaller IR-seq throughput was enough to identify most of the shared clonotypes. The sorted CD138-negative fraction was composed of a mixed bone marrow immune population rather than of purified T cells. The correlation between IR-seq and RNA-seq shared clonotype proportions rose when single-read clonotypes were removed. In IR-seq, single-read clonotypes were roughly 86% of clonotypes but 3% to 4% of total reads; in RNA-seq they were about 70% of clonotypes and 35% to 55% of reads.

The clonotype was recovered from a donor over 35 with multiple myeloma. Rearrangement joined TRBV6-1 to TRBJ2-1, with TRBD1 matching 9 junction bases. Sequencing was carried out using a population of CD138-negative cells sorted from bone marrow. In the paper's terms, the cell subset or site label means: bone marrow mononuclear cells depleted of CD138+ plasma/myeloma cells by negative magnetic selection. The CDR3 region: CASRVPGQGLNEQFF. The base sequence is TGTGCCAGCAGGGTCCCGGGACAGGGACTGAATGAGCAGTTCTTC.